This is a list of T cell receptor beta chains from one sample in a study of T cells after yellow fever vaccination. MiXCR, run by TCRdb on the 5' RACE reads, gives a single entry per CDR3 protein. The sample includes some 600,000 distinct CDR3 sequences, roughly an eighth of them seen just once. The sequenced sample was PBMCs, obtained on the day of the yellow fever booster vaccination. The receptors stem from a man aged 30 to 45 who received the YFV17D yellow fever vaccine. The CDR3 runs from the conserved cysteine through the conserved F or W. The D gene is left open where the match is weak. Size is omitted from some rows. Given values are once, few, many or a class for expanded clones.

clone_size j_call v_call d_call cdr3_nt cdr3_aa
- TRBJ1-2 TRBV28 - TGTGCCAGCAACAGGGAACCCTATGGCTACACCTTC CASNREPYGYTF
once TRBJ2-2 TRBV29-1 - TGCAGCGTACATAACACCGGGGAGCTGTTTTTT CSVHNTGELFF
- TRBJ2-7 TRBV11-2 TRBD1 TGTGCCAGCAGTACCCAGTGGACAGGGTCCTACGAGCAGTACTTC CASSTQWTGSYEQYF
few TRBJ2-3 TRBV7-9 - TGTGCCAGCAGAGATAGCGGCGTCGCAGCCGATACGCAGTATTTT CASRDSGVAADTQYF
- TRBJ2-5 TRBV5-1 - TGCGCCAGCAGCTTGGTAGGGCAGGAAGAGACCCAGTACTTC CASSLVGQEETQYF
few TRBJ2-5 TRBV18 - TGTGCCAGCTCACCACTAGAAGAGACCCAGTACTTC CASSPLEETQYF
- TRBJ2-1 TRBV7-6 - TGTGCCAGCAGCTTAGCAACAGGGTGGGTAGTCAATGAGCAGTTCTTC CASSLATGWVVNEQFF
few TRBJ1-3 TRBV29-1 - TGCAGCGTTGCATCCCACAGGGCCTCTGGAAACACCATATATTTT CSVASHRASGNTIYF
- TRBJ2-3 TRBV5-1 - TGCGCCAGCAGCTTGGCCATGCAGAGCGATACGCAGTATTTT CASSLAMQSDTQYF
few TRBJ2-1 TRBV6-5 TRBD2 TGTGCCAGCAGTTACTCGACCAGCGGGAGAAGCAATGAGCAGTTCTTC CASSYSTSGRSNEQFF
- TRBJ2-7 TRBV30 TRBD2 TGTGCCTGGGATAGCGGGAGGGGCTACGAGCAGTACTTC CAWDSGRGYEQYF
many TRBJ1-1 TRBV6-2/TRBV6-3 - TGTGCCAGCAGTTACTCGATAAGACAGAACACTGAAGCTTTCTTT CASSYSIRQNTEAFF
- TRBJ2-7 TRBV19 - TGTGCCAGTAGCCCTCAGGGGTTTGGGGCCTCCTACGAGCAGTACTTC CASSPQGFGASYEQYF
- TRBJ1-4 TRBV28 TRBD1 TGTGCCAGCAGTTCTCCCGACAGGGGGTTCAGAAATGAAAAACTGTTTTTT CASSSPDRGFRNEKLFF
- TRBJ2-5 TRBV20-1 - TGCAGTGCTAGAACGCGTCAAGAGACCCAGTACTTC CSARTRQETQYF